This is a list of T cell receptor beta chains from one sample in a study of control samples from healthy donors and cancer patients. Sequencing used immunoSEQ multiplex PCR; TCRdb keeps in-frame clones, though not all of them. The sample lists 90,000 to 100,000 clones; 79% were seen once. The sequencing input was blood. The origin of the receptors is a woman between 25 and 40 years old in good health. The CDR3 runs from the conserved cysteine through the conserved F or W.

CDR3aa: CASSDQGDGGADTQYF; j_gene: TRBJ2-3; v_gene: TRBV6-2/TRBV6-3
CDR3aa: CASRTAAETQYF; j_gene: TRBJ2-5; v_gene: TRBV12-3/TRBV12-4
CDR3aa: CASSLNVGGYEKLFF; j_gene: TRBJ1-4; v_gene: TRBV11-2
CDR3aa: CASSGGISYEQYF; j_gene: TRBJ2-7; v_gene: TRBV9
CDR3aa: CASSSYRGLAEAFF; j_gene: TRBJ1-1; v_gene: TRBV13
CDR3aa: CASSLGPIRDTQYF; j_gene: TRBJ2-3; v_gene: TRBV5-6
CDR3aa: CASSLLITGYTF; j_gene: TRBJ1-2; v_gene: TRBV7-2
CDR3aa: CASSILKGVRGPNTEAFF; j_gene: TRBJ1-1; v_gene: TRBV21-1
CDR3aa: CSVKGGSGYEQYF; j_gene: TRBJ2-7; v_gene: TRBV29-1
CDR3aa: CASSLYRQETQYF; j_gene: TRBJ2-5; v_gene: TRBV12-3/TRBV12-4
CDR3aa: CASSLGGPTEQFF; j_gene: TRBJ2-1; v_gene: TRBV5-5
CDR3aa: CASSPLGTSGYTF; j_gene: TRBJ1-2; v_gene: TRBV3-1/TRBV3-2
CDR3aa: CASSDSIPGAGGNTIYF; j_gene: TRBJ1-3; v_gene: TRBV6-4
CDR3aa: CASSLRGGGQNTGELFF; j_gene: TRBJ2-2; v_gene: TRBV7-2
CDR3aa: CASSVATGSGNTIYF; j_gene: TRBJ1-3; v_gene: TRBV9
CDR3aa: CASGLAQPRTGVHPDTQYF; j_gene: TRBJ2-3; v_gene: TRBV12-5
CDR3aa: CATSRVWQTYEQYF; j_gene: TRBJ2-7; v_gene: TRBV15
CDR3aa: CASRRDRVETQYF; j_gene: TRBJ2-5; v_gene: TRBV2
CDR3aa: CAWSVRGVDTQYF; j_gene: TRBJ2-3; v_gene: TRBV30
CDR3aa: CASSTLKTGFSYEQYF; j_gene: TRBJ2-7; v_gene: TRBV19
CDR3aa: CASSWLAGNYGYTF; j_gene: TRBJ1-2; v_gene: TRBV5-6
CDR3aa: CASSYAGQLAKNIQYF; j_gene: TRBJ2-4; v_gene: TRBV6-5
CDR3aa: CASSSGRYTEAFF; j_gene: TRBJ1-1; v_gene: TRBV19
CDR3aa: CASTLKGWHNEQFF; j_gene: TRBJ2-1; v_gene: TRBV5-4
CDR3aa: CASSQGLAGNNEQFF; j_gene: TRBJ2-1; v_gene: TRBV4-2
CDR3aa: CASSDRASNEKLFF; j_gene: TRBJ1-4; v_gene: TRBV2
CDR3aa: CASRPHGNTEAFF; j_gene: TRBJ1-1; v_gene: TRBV27
CDR3aa: CASSLRVSTEAFF; j_gene: TRBJ1-1; v_gene: TRBV27
CDR3aa: CASSLVGDMMETQYF; j_gene: TRBJ2-5; v_gene: TRBV5-1
CDR3aa: CASSKDDLGDTQYF; j_gene: TRBJ2-3; v_gene: TRBV21-1
CDR3aa: CASSPLGHSTDTQYF; j_gene: TRBJ2-3; v_gene: TRBV5-1
CDR3aa: CASSRDRGRETQYF; j_gene: TRBJ2-5; v_gene: TRBV10-1
CDR3aa: CASSLERFTDTQYF; j_gene: TRBJ2-3; v_gene: TRBV7-9
CDR3aa: CASSQEGLPNYGYTF; j_gene: TRBJ1-2; v_gene: TRBV3-1/TRBV3-2
CDR3aa: CASSLTGDEKLFF; j_gene: TRBJ1-4; v_gene: TRBV5-1
CDR3aa: CASSRTGTSGGFQETQYF; j_gene: TRBJ2-5; v_gene: TRBV6-2/TRBV6-3
CDR3aa: CASSPAGTGAGNTIYF; j_gene: TRBJ1-3; v_gene: TRBV18
CDR3aa: CASSFNRGVTYEQYF; j_gene: TRBJ2-7; v_gene: TRBV27
CDR3aa: CASSPYSGGNTGELFF; j_gene: TRBJ2-2; v_gene: TRBV19
CDR3aa: CASSLGGFDRSAAFF; j_gene: TRBJ1-1; v_gene: TRBV5-1
CDR3aa: CASRPSGGTEAFF; j_gene: TRBJ1-1; v_gene: TRBV6-5
CDR3aa: CASSYHREPPQHF; j_gene: TRBJ1-5; v_gene: TRBV6-2/TRBV6-3
CDR3aa: CASSLARTPPYEQYF; j_gene: TRBJ2-7; v_gene: TRBV7-2